The following is a TCR beta chain sequence with its context. Antigen unknown. Sequencing was performed with immunoSEQ multiplex PCR; in TCRdb, only in-frame clones are kept and a portion is missing. The sample contains 77,000 or so clones, approximately 85% of which appear only once. The junction had 11 bases not matched to a gene; V was cut back by 6 bases and J by 7 bases. Germline lookup yields CDR1 SNHLY and CDR2 FYNNEI. The CDR3 extends over 15 amino acids. This sample stems from a study of a mutant IDH1 vaccine in newly diagnosed glioma. Whole-study context: The patients received vaccinations eight times, in weeks 1, 3, 5, 7, 11, 15, 19 and 23. Previous care, which was radiotherapy, temozolomide, or both, most often involved both. Vaccine dosing followed radiotherapy by 4-6 weeks, or accompanied temozolomide cycles. Study-wide findings and caveats: Pseudoprogression seemed unrelated to changes in top peripheral T cell clonotypes.

Regarding time point: week 23, last vaccination. All doses held 300 ug of mutant IDH1 20-mer peptide, with topical imiquimod. The origin of this receptor is a woman aged 50 to 65 with glioma. This rearrangement joins TRBV2 to TRBJ1-4; 7 bases are a match to TRBD1. The sample consisted of PBMCs, taken from a glioma patient whose treatment included an IDH1 peptide vaccine. CDR3 amino acids: CASSLQGGVTEKLFF. The CDR3 DNA reads as TGTGCCAGCAGCCTTCAGGGGGGCGTTACTGAAAAACTGTTTTTT.